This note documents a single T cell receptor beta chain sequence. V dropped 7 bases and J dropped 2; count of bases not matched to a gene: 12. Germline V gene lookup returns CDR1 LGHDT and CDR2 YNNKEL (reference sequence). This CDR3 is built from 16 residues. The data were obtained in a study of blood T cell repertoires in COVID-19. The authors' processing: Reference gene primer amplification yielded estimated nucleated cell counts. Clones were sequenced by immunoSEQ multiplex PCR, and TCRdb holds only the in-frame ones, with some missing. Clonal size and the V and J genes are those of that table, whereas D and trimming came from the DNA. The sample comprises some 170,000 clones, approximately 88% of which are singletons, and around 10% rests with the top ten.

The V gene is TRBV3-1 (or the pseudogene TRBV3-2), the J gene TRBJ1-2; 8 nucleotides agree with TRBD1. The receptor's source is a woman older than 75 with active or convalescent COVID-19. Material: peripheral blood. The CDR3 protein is CASTNGGRGPNYGYTF. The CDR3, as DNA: TGTGCCAGCACCAACGGTGGCAGGGGGCCGAACTATGGCTACACCTTC.